This paragraph covers one T cell receptor beta chain sequence. This specimen belongs to a study of blood T cell repertoires in COVID-19. Across the whole study: The samples span acute and convalescent COVID-19 from the United States, Italy and Spain.

Looked up from germline, CDR1 is LNHDA and CDR2 is SQIVND (reference sequence). The CDR3 length is 20 residues. V dropped 5 bases and J dropped 3; count of bases not matched to a gene: 16. Method: immunoSEQ multiplex PCR; TCRdb's copy keeps in-frame clones and lacks some. The repertoire holds about 330,000 clones, with 80% to 90% as singletons. Followed longitudinally, the Seattle patients had been enrolled during active infection. The sample was peripheral blood. The chain carries TRBV19 and TRBJ2-4, with 13 bases that match TRBD2. This sequence was found in a man aged 30-40 years with COVID-19, enrolled during active disease. The CDR3 nucleotides are TGTGCCAGTAGTCACTCCGATCCCGGGACTAGCGGGGACTACAAAAACATTCAGTACTTC. This gives the protein CASSHSDPGTSGDYKNIQYF.